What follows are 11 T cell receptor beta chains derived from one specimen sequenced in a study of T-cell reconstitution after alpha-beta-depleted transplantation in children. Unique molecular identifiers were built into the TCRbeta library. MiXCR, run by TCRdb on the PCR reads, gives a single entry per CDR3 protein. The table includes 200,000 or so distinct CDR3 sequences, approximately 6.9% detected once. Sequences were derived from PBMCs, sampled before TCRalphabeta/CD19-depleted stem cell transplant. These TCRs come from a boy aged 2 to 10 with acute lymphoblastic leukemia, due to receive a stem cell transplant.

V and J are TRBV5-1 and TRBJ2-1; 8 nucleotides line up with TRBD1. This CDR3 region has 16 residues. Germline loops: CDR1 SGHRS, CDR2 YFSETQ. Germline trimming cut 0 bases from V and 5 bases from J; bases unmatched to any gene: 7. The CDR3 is CASSLVGDRTDNEQFF. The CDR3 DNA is TGCGCCAGCAGCTTGGTGGGGGACAGGACTGACAATGAGCAGTTCTTC. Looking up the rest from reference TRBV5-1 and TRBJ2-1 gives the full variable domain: KAGVTQTPRYLIKTRGQQVTLSCSPISGHRSVSWYQQTPGQGLQFLFEYFSETQRNKGNFPGRFSGRQFSNSRSEMNVSTLELGDSALYLCASSLVGDRTDNEQFFGPGTRLTVL.

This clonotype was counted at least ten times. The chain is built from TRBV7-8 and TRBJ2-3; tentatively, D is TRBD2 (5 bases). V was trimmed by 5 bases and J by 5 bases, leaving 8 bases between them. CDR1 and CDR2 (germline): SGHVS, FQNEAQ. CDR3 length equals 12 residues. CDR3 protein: CASSKGGDTQYF. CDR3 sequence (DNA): TGTGCCAGCAGCAAAGGAGGAGATACGCAGTATTTT.

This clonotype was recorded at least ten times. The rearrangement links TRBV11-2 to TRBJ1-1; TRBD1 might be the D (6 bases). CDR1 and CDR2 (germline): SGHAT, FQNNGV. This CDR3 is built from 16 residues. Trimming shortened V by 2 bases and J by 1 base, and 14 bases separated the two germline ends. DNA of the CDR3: TGTGCCAGCAGCTTACCAGGGAGGGGGTCGAACACTGAAGCTTTCTTT. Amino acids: CASSLPGRGSNTEAFF.

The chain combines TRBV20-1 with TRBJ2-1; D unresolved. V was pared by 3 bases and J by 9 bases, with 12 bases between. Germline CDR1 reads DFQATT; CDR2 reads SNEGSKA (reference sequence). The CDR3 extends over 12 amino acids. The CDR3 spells CSASEALIEQFF. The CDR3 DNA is TGCAGTGCTAGCGAGGCTCTGATTGAGCAGTTCTTC.

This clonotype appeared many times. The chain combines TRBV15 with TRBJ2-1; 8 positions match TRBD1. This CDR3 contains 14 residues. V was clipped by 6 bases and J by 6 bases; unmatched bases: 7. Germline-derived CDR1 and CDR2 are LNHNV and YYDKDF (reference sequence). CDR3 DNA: TGTGCCACCAGTCCAGGACAGGGAGGCAATGAGCAGTTCTTC. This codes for CATSPGQGGNEQFF. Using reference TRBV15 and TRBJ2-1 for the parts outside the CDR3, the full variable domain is DAMVIQNPRYQVTQFGKPVTLSCSQTLNHNVMYWYQQKSSQAPKLLFHYYDKDFNNEADTPDNFQSRRPNTSFCFLDIRSPGLGDTAMYLCATSPGQGGNEQFFGPGTRLTVL.

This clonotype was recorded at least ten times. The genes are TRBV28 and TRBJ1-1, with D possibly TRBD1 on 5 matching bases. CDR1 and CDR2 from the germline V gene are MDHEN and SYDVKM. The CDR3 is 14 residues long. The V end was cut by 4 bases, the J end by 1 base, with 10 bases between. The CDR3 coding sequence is TGTGCCAGCAGTTCGGGACCGACGAACACTGAAGCTTTCTTT. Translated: CASSSGPTNTEAFF.

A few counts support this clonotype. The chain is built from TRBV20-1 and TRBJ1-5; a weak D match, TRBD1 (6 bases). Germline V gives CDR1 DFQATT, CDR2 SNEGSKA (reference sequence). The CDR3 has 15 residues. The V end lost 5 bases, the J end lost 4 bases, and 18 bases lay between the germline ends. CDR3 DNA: TGCAGTGCTTCTGACCCTGGACAGTTGAATCAGCCCCAGCATTTT. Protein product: CSASDPGQLNQPQHF.

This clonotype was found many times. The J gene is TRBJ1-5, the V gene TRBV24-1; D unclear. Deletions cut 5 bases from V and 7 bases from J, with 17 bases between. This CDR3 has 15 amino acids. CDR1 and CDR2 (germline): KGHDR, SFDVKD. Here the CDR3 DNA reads TGTGCCACCAGTGCCGGTGCCCTGGGAAGGCAGCCCCAGCATTTT. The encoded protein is CATSAGALGRQPQHF.

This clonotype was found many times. This chain's CDR3 is CSASPDWIQETQYF. CDR3 nucleotide sequence: TGCAGTGCTAGCCCGGACTGGATCCAAGAGACCCAGTACTTC. This rearrangement joins TRBV20-1 to TRBJ2-5; maybe TRBD2 (5 bases). The CDR3 is 14 amino acids. V shed 3 bases and J shed 1 base, with 12 bases lying between them. In germline, CDR1 is DFQATT, CDR2 SNEGSKA (reference sequence).

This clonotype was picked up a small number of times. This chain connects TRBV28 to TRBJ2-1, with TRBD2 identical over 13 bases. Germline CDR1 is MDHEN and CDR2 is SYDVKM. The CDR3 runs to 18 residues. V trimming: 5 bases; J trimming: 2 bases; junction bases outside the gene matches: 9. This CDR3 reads CASSPLRTSGSPYNEQFF. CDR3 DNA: TGTGCCAGCAGTCCTCTTCGGACTAGCGGGAGTCCCTACAATGAGCAGTTCTTC.

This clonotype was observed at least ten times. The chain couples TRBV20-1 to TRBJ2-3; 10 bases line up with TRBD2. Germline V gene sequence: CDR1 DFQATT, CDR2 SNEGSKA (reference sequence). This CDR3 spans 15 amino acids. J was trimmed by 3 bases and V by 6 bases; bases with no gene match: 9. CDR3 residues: CSARHPSGRTDTQYF. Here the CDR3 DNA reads TGCAGTGCCCGACATCCTAGCGGGAGAACAGATACGCAGTATTTT.